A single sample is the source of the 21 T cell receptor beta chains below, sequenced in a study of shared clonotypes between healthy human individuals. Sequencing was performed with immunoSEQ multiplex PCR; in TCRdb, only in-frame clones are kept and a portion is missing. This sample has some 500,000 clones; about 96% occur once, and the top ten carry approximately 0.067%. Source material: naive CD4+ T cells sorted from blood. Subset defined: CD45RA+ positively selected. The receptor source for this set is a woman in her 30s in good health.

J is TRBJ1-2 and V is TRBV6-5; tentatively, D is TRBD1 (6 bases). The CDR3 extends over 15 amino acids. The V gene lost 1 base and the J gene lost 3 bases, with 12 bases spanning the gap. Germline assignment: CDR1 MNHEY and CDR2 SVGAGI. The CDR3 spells CASSYFAEGDYGYTF. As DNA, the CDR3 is TGTGCCAGCAGTTACTTCGCCGAGGGGGACTATGGCTACACCTTC.

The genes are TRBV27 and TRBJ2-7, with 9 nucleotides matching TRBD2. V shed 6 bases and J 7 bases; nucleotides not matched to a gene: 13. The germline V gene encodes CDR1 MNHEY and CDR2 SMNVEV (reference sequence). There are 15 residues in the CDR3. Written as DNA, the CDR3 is TGTGCCAGCAGCCCCAGTAGCGGGAGATCGGGAGAGCAGTACTTC. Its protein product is CASSPSSGRSGEQYF.

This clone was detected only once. CDR3 protein: CATSRVTDSRQYF. In nucleotides, the CDR3 is TGTGCCACCAGCAGAGTTACAGATAGTAGACAGTATTTT. The chain uses TRBV15 and TRBJ2-3; D is undetermined. Between the trimmed V and J ends, which lost 1 base and 12 bases, there was a span of 14 bases. The CDR3 has 13 amino acids. Per the germline V gene, CDR1 is LNHNV and CDR2 is YYDKDF (reference sequence).

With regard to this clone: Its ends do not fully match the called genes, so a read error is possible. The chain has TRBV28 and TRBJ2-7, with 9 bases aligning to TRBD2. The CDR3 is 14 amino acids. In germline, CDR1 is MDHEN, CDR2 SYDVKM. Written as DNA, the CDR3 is TGTGCCAGCACTTCACACTCAGGGACTAGCCCCATCCTCTTC. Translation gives CASTSHSGTSPILF.

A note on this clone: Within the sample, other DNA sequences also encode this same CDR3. DNA of the CDR3: TGTGCCAGTAGTACTAGCGCCACCTACAATGAGCAGTTCTTC. This translates into CASSTSATYNEQFF. J is TRBJ2-1 and V is TRBV19, with a tentative D call TRBD2 (6 bases). Per germline, CDR1 LNHDA and CDR2 SQIVND (reference sequence). The CDR3 loop spans 14 amino acids. V lost 4 bases and J lost 2, with 9 bases in between. The whole variable domain, filled in from reference TRBV19 and TRBJ2-1, reads DGGITQSPKYLFRKEGQNVTLSCEQNLNHDAMYWYRQDPGQGLRLIYYSQIVNDFQKGDIAEGYSVSREKKESFPLTVTSAQKNPTAFYLCASSTSATYNEQFFGPGTRLTVL.

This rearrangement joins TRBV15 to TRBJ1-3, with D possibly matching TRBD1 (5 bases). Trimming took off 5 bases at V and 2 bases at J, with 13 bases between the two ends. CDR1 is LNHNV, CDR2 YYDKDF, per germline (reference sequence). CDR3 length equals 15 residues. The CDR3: CATSLGTGTGNTIYF. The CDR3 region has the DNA TGTGCCACCAGCCTCGGGACGGGGACTGGAAACACCATATATTTT.

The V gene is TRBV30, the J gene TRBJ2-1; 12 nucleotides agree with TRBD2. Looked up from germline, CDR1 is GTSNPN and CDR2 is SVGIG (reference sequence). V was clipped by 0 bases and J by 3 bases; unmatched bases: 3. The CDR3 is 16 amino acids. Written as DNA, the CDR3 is TGTGCCTGGAGTGTTTGGACTAGCGGGGACTACAATGAGCAGTTCTTC. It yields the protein CAWSVWTSGDYNEQFF.

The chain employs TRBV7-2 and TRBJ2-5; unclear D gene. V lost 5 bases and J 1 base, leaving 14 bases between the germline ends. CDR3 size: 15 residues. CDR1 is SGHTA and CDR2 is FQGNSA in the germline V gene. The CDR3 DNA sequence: TGTGCCAGCAGCCAAGTCCCCACGCTCCAAGAGACCCAGTACTTC. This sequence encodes CASSQVPTLQETQYF. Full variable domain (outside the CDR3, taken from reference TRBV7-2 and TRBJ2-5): GAGVSQSPSNKVTEKGKDVELRCDPISGHTALYWYRQSLGQGLEFLIYFQGNSAPDKSGLPSDRFSAERTGGSVSTLTIQRTQQEDSAVYLCASSQVPTLQETQYFGPGTRLLVL.

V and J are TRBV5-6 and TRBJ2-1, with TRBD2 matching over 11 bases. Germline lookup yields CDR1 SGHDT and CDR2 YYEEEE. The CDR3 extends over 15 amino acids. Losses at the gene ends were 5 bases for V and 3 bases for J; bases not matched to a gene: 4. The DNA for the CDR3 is TGTGCCAGCAGTCTTCTAGCGGGGGGCTACAATGAGCAGTTCTTC. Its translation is CASSLLAGGYNEQFF.

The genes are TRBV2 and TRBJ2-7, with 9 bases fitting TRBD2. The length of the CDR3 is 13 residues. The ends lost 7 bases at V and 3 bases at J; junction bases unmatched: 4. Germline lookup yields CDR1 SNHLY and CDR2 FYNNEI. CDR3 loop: CASTIAGVYEQYF. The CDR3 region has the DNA TGTGCCAGCACTATAGCGGGAGTCTACGAGCAGTACTTC.

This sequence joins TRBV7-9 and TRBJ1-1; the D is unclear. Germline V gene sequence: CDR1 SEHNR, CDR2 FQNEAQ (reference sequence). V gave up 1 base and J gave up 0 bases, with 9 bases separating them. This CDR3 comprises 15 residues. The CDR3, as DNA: TGTGCCAGCAGCTTAGTGGGTCGGTTGAACACTGAAGCTTTCTTT. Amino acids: CASSLVGRLNTEAFF.

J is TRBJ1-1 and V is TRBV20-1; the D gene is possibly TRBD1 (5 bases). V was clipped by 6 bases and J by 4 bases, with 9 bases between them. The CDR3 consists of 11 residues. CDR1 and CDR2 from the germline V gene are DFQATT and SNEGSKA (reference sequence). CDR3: CSARDSTEAFF. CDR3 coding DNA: TGCAGTGCACGCGACAGCACTGAAGCTTTCTTT.

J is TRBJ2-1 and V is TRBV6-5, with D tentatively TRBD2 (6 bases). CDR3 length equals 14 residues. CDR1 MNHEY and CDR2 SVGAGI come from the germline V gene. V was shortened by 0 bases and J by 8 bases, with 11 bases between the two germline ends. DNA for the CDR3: TGTGCCAGCAGTTACTCGAGGTGGGGGGATGAGCAGTTCTTC. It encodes CASSYSRWGDEQFF.

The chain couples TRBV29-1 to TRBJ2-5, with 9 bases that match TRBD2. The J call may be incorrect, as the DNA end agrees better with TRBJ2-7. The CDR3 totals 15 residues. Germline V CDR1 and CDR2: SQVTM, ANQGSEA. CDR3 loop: CSVEGSGTSRYEQYF. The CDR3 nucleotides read TGCAGCGTTGAAGGCTCCGGGACTAGCCGATACGAGCAGTACTTC.

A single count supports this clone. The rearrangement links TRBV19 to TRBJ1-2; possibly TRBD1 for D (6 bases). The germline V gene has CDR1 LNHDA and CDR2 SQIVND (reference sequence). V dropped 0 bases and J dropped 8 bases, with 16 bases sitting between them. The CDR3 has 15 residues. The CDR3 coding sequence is TGTGCCAGTAGTATAGACGGGACACGGATCGTAGGCTACACCTTC. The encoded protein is CASSIDGTRIVGYTF.

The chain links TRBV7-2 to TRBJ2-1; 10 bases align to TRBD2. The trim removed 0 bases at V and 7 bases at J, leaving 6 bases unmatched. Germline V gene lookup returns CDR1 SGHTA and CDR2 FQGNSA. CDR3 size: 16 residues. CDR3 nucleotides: TGTGCCAGCAGCTTAGCGTCCAGCGGGAGGGCAAATGAGCAGTTCTTC. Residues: CASSLASSGRANEQFF.

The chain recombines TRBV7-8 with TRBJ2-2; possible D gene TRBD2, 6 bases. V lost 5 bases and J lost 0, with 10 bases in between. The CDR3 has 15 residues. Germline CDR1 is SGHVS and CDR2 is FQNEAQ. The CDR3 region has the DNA TGTGCCAGCAGCCCGAGCGGGTCGAACACCGGGGAGCTGTTTTTT. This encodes CASSPSGSNTGELFF. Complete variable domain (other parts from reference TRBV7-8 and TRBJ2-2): GAGVSQSPRYKVAKRGQDVALRCDPISGHVSLFWYQQALGQGPEFLTYFQNEAQLDKSGLPSDRFFAERPEGSVSTLKIQRTQQEDSAVYLCASSPSGSNTGELFFGEGSRLTVL.

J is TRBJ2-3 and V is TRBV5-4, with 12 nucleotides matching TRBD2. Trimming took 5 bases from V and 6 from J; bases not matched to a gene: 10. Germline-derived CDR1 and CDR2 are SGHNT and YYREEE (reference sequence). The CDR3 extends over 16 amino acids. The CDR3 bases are TGTGCCAGCAGTTCGACTAGCGGGGGACCACTCGATACGCAGTATTTT. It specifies CASSSTSGGPLDTQYF.

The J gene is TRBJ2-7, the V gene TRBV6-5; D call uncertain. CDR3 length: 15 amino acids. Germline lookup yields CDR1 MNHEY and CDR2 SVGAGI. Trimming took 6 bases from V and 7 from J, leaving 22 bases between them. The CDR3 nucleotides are TGTGCCAGCAGAGACACCCGGACGTCTGGTAAAGAGCAGTACTTC. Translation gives CASRDTRTSGKEQYF.

The CDR3 loop reads CASSHGRLADADTQYF. CDR3 nucleotides: TGTGCCAGCAGCCATGGACGACTAGCCGACGCAGATACGCAGTATTTT. The chain recombines TRBV4-2 with TRBJ2-3; 7 bases fit TRBD2. J was trimmed by 4 bases and V by 3 bases; bases with no gene match: 10. From germline, CDR1 is LGHNA and CDR2 YNFKEQ. The CDR3 is 16 amino acids.

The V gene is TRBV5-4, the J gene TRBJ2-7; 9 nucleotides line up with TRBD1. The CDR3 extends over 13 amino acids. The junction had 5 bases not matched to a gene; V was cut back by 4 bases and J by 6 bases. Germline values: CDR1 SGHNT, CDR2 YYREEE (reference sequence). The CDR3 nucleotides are TGTGCCAGCAGCCGGGACAGGGAAATCGAGCAGTACTTC. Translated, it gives CASSRDREIEQYF.